A selection of T cell receptor beta chains follows, all from one sample in a study of technical replicates of blood from several donors. Repertoires were generated with immunoSEQ multiplex PCR, while TCRdb's copy carries only in-frame clones and drops some. The table shows 10,000 to 15,000 clones, with roughly 95% occurring only once. The sequencing sample was made of PBMCs. The receptors were sampled from a human donor in good health. Each CDR3 is given with its conserved first and last residue. The order of the fields is clone size, D gene, J gene, V gene, CDR3 protein, CDR3 DNA. A D gene is named only where the DNA matches it firmly. Size values are once, few and many counts, or a class for expanded clones, and some rows have none.

size: -; D: -; J: TRBJ2-1; V: TRBV5-1; CDR3: CASSLWQGTYNEQFF; DNA: TGCGCCAGCAGCTTATGGCAGGGGACCTACAATGAGCAGTTCTTC
size: -; D: -; J: TRBJ1-4; V: TRBV6-6; CDR3: CASTPWGGGGPKLFF; DNA: TGTGCCAGCACGCCTTGGGGAGGGGGTGGTCCAAAACTGTTTTTT
size: -; D: TRBD1; J: TRBJ2-7; V: TRBV6-5; CDR3: CASGQGSYEQYF; DNA: TGTGCCAGCGGACAGGGCTCCTACGAGCAGTACTTC
size: few; D: -; J: TRBJ2-1; V: TRBV6-5; CDR3: CASSLLADNEQFF; DNA: TGTGCCAGCAGTTTGTTAGCGGACAATGAGCAGTTCTTC
size: few; D: TRBD2; J: TRBJ2-3; V: TRBV4-1; CDR3: CASSPGLAAADTQYF; DNA: TGCGCCAGCAGCCCGGGACTAGCGGCGGCAGATACGCAGTATTTT
size: once; D: -; J: TRBJ1-2; V: TRBV7-8; CDR3: CASSSLRGYGYTF; DNA: TGTGCCAGCAGCTCCCTCAGGGGCTATGGCTACACCTTC
size: -; D: TRBD2; J: TRBJ2-5; V: TRBV14; CDR3: CASSRTSGSSYQYF; DNA: TGTGCCAGCAGCCGCACGAGCGGGAGCTCGTATCAGTACTTC
size: -; D: -; J: TRBJ2-3; V: TRBV29-1; CDR3: CSGEHRDTDTQYF; DNA: TGCAGCGGTGAACACAGGGACACAGATACGCAGTATTTT
size: -; D: -; J: TRBJ2-2; V: TRBV7-2; CDR3: CASSFRSSTTGELFF; DNA: TGTGCCAGCAGCTTTAGGAGCAGCACCACCGGGGAGCTGTTTTTT
size: -; D: TRBD1; J: TRBJ2-1; V: TRBV29-1; CDR3: CSALQGESNEQFF; DNA: TGCAGCGCATTGCAGGGGGAAAGTAATGAGCAGTTCTTC
size: once; D: TRBD1; J: TRBJ1-2; V: TRBV5-1; CDR3: CASSLDGTGTNYGYTF; DNA: TGCGCCAGCTCCTTAGACGGGACAGGGACTAACTATGGCTACACCTTC
size: -; D: TRBD2; J: TRBJ2-1; V: TRBV7-2; CDR3: CASSLVGGGGEQFF; DNA: TGTGCCAGCAGCTTAGTTGGCGGGGGGGGTGAGCAGTTCTTC
size: -; D: -; J: TRBJ1-1; V: TRBV19; CDR3: CASIDSGKNTEAFF; DNA: TGTGCCAGTATTGACAGTGGAAAGAACACTGAAGCTTTCTTT
size: -; D: -; J: TRBJ2-5; V: TRBV5-4; CDR3: CASSPGGQRETQYF; DNA: TGTGCCAGCAGCCCTGGCGGACAGCGAGAGACCCAGTACTTC
size: -; D: -; J: TRBJ2-1; V: TRBV6-4; CDR3: CASSDSVRTGNEQFF; DNA: TGTGCCAGCAGTGACTCGGTTAGGACGGGGAATGAGCAGTTCTTC
size: -; D: TRBD1; J: TRBJ2-1; V: TRBV9; CDR3: CASSADRGLYNEQFF; DNA: TGTGCCAGCAGCGCGGACAGGGGGCTCTACAATGAGCAGTTCTTC
size: -; D: TRBD2; J: TRBJ2-1; V: TRBV30; CDR3: CAWSGASGIGYNEQFF; DNA: TGTGCCTGGAGTGGCGCCAGCGGGATTGGTTACAATGAGCAGTTCTTC
size: once; D: -; J: TRBJ2-1; V: TRBV7-9; CDR3: CASTMTGTEQFF; DNA: TGTGCCAGCACCATGACCGGGACAGAGCAGTTCTTC
size: once; D: -; J: TRBJ1-1; V: TRBV27; CDR3: CASLNRDTEAFF; DNA: TGTGCCAGCCTTAACAGGGACACTGAAGCTTTCTTT
size: -; D: -; J: TRBJ2-1; V: TRBV4-1; CDR3: CASSQAALYNEQFF; DNA: TGCGCCAGCAGCCAGGCCGCCCTCTACAATGAGCAGTTCTTC
size: -; D: TRBD2; J: TRBJ2-1; V: TRBV4-2; CDR3: CASSQDRLAGNNEQFF; DNA: TGTGCCAGCAGCCAAGATCGGCTAGCGGGGAACAATGAGCAGTTCTTC
size: few; D: -; J: TRBJ2-1; V: TRBV6-4; CDR3: CASSDKGDYNEQFF; DNA: TGTGCCAGCAGTGACAAAGGGGACTACAATGAGCAGTTCTTC
size: -; D: -; J: TRBJ2-7; V: TRBV5-6; CDR3: CASSLTLNEQYF; DNA: TGTGCCAGCAGCTTGACTCTGAACGAGCAGTACTTC
size: -; D: -; J: TRBJ1-5; V: TRBV11-3; CDR3: CASSLVQGSNQPQHF; DNA: TGTGCCAGCAGCTTAGTTCAGGGAAGCAATCAGCCCCAGCATTTT
size: -; D: TRBD2; J: TRBJ2-1; V: TRBV7-7; CDR3: CASSLNRGREEQFF; DNA: TGTGCCAGCAGCTTAAACCGGGGGAGGGAAGAGCAGTTCTTC
size: -; D: TRBD2; J: TRBJ2-1; V: TRBV5-1; CDR3: CASTRWGASGIDEQFF; DNA: TGCGCCAGCACCCGGTGGGGGGCTAGCGGGATTGATGAGCAGTTCTTC
size: -; D: -; J: TRBJ2-5; V: TRBV2; CDR3: CASSYQETQYF; DNA: TGTGCCAGCAGCTACCAAGAGACCCAGTACTTC
size: -; D: TRBD1; J: TRBJ2-2; V: TRBV5-1; CDR3: CASSDGQGRNTGELFF; DNA: TGCGCCAGCAGCGACGGACAGGGACGAAACACCGGGGAGCTGTTTTTT
size: -; D: TRBD1; J: TRBJ2-7; V: TRBV5-1; CDR3: CASSLGGQGAAEQYF; DNA: TGCGCCAGCAGCTTGGGAGGACAGGGTGCAGCCGAGCAGTACTTC
size: -; D: -; J: TRBJ2-6; V: TRBV14; CDR3: CASSYHRSGANVLTF; DNA: TGTGCCAGCAGCTACCACCGGTCGGGGGCCAACGTCCTGACTTTC
size: -; D: TRBD1; J: TRBJ2-7; V: TRBV2; CDR3: CASSWEQGAFYEQYF; DNA: TGTGCCAGCAGTTGGGAGCAGGGGGCGTTTTACGAGCAGTACTTC
size: -; D: TRBD2; J: TRBJ2-1; V: TRBV27; CDR3: CASSMIAGGSVNEQFF; DNA: TGTGCCAGCAGTATGATAGCGGGAGGGTCTGTCAATGAGCAGTTCTTC
size: -; D: -; J: TRBJ1-5; V: TRBV27; CDR3: CASSSNSNQPQHF; DNA: TGTGCCAGCAGTTCCAATAGCAATCAGCCCCAGCATTTT
size: -; D: -; J: TRBJ1-1; V: TRBV6-1; CDR3: CASSEPGQGMTEAFF; DNA: TGTGCCAGCAGTGAACCAGGTCAGGGCATGACTGAAGCTTTCTTT
size: -; D: -; J: TRBJ2-2; V: TRBV2; CDR3: CASAPATANTGELFF; DNA: TGTGCCAGCGCCCCCGCGACAGCGAACACCGGGGAGCTGTTTTTT
size: -; D: TRBD2; J: TRBJ2-7; V: TRBV29-1; CDR3: CSVEEVAGPSKEQYF; DNA: TGCAGCGTTGAAGAAGTAGCGGGCCCCTCGAAGGAGCAGTACTTC
size: -; D: TRBD1; J: TRBJ2-7; V: TRBV6-5; CDR3: CASSTNDREREQYF; DNA: TGTGCCAGCAGCACCAACGACAGGGAACGCGAGCAGTACTTC
size: -; D: -; J: TRBJ2-3; V: TRBV28; CDR3: CASSLSPGLGSHTDTQYF; DNA: TGTGCCAGCAGTTTATCGCCGGGGCTCGGGAGTCACACAGATACGCAGTATTTT
size: -; D: TRBD2; J: TRBJ2-1; V: TRBV6-6; CDR3: CASMSGRAAAYNEQFF; DNA: TGTGCCAGCATGAGCGGGAGGGCCGCGGCCTACAATGAGCAGTTCTTC
size: -; D: -; J: TRBJ2-5; V: TRBV5-1; CDR3: CASSFGTYQETQYF; DNA: TGCGCCAGCAGCTTCGGGACATACCAAGAGACCCAGTACTTC
size: -; D: -; J: TRBJ2-1; V: TRBV6-8; CDR3: CASSKSDMAYNEQFF; DNA: TGTGCCAGCAGTAAGAGCGATATGGCCTACAATGAGCAGTTCTTC
size: -; D: -; J: TRBJ2-3; V: TRBV11-1; CDR3: CASTYTDTQYF; DNA: TGTGCCAGCACCTACACAGATACGCAGTATTTT
size: -; D: TRBD2; J: TRBJ2-2; V: TRBV6-5; CDR3: CASNRLAGTGELFF; DNA: TGTGCCAGCAACCGACTAGCGGGAACCGGGGAGCTGTTTTTT
size: -; D: TRBD2; J: TRBJ2-3; V: TRBV6-7; CDR3: CASGGLAGCTDTQYF; DNA: TGTGCCAGCGGGGGACTAGCGGGTTGCACAGATACGCAGTATTTT
size: once; D: -; J: TRBJ2-1; V: TRBV5-1; CDR3: CASSSLNVQTNNEQFF; DNA: TGCGCCAGCAGCTCCCTGAACGTTCAGACTAACAATGAGCAGTTCTTC
size: -; D: -; J: TRBJ1-2; V: TRBV10-2; CDR3: CASTRGHAGDYGYTF; DNA: TGCGCCAGCACCAGGGGACACGCCGGGGACTATGGCTACACCTTC
size: -; D: TRBD2; J: TRBJ2-1; V: TRBV27; CDR3: CASGSTSGVYNEQFF; DNA: TGTGCCAGCGGATCTACTAGCGGAGTTTACAATGAGCAGTTCTTC
size: -; D: -; J: TRBJ1-2; V: TRBV28; CDR3: CASSPPMGVNGYTF; DNA: TGTGCCAGCAGTCCCCCTATGGGCGTTAATGGCTACACCTTC
size: -; D: TRBD2; J: TRBJ2-5; V: TRBV28; CDR3: CASSNLAGGETQYF; DNA: TGTGCCAGCAGTAACCTAGCGGGAGGAGAGACCCAGTACTTC
size: once; D: -; J: TRBJ2-7; V: TRBV7-2; CDR3: CASSLLDKSYEQYF; DNA: TGTGCCAGCAGTTTACTGGACAAGTCCTACGAGCAGTACTTC
size: -; D: TRBD2; J: TRBJ2-3; V: TRBV29-1; CDR3: CSVPRLAWGTDTQYF; DNA: TGCAGCGTTCCCAGACTAGCTTGGGGCACAGATACGCAGTATTTT
size: once; D: TRBD1; J: TRBJ2-2; V: TRBV6-4; CDR3: CASRRDSSNTGELFF; DNA: TGTGCCAGCAGACGGGACAGCTCGAACACCGGGGAGCTGTTTTTT
size: once; D: -; J: TRBJ2-7; V: TRBV21-1; CDR3: CASSACRHQTPYEQYF; DNA: TGTGCCAGCAGCGCCTGTAGACACCAAACTCCCTACGAGCAGTACTTC
size: -; D: TRBD1; J: TRBJ2-1; V: TRBV7-9; CDR3: CASSRGQGAANEQFF; DNA: TGTGCCAGCAGCCGGGGACAGGGGGCCGCCAATGAGCAGTTCTTC
size: -; D: TRBD2; J: TRBJ2-5; V: TRBV4-2; CDR3: CASSQGRTSGTGETQYF; DNA: TGTGCCAGCAGCCAAGGTCGGACTAGCGGGACTGGGGAGACCCAGTACTTC
size: -; D: -; J: TRBJ2-5; V: TRBV18; CDR3: CASSQASDRETQYF; DNA: TGTGCCAGCTCACAGGCTAGTGACCGGGAGACCCAGTACTTC
size: -; D: TRBD2; J: TRBJ2-1; V: TRBV11-2; CDR3: CASSLEEREWANEQFF; DNA: TGTGCCAGCAGCTTAGAGGAGCGGGAGTGGGCCAATGAGCAGTTCTTC
size: -; D: TRBD2; J: TRBJ2-5; V: TRBV11-2; CDR3: CASSLGLAEETQYF; DNA: TGTGCCAGCAGCTTAGGCCTAGCGGAAGAGACCCAGTACTTC